A selection of T cell receptor beta chains follows, all from one sample in a study of control samples from healthy donors and cancer patients. Data came from immunoSEQ multiplex PCR; TCRdb stores just in-frame clones and leaves some out. Among about 150,000 clones, about nine tenths were seen once, and the ten largest hold around 2%. The specimen sequenced was blood. The source is a woman in her 40s in good health. The CDR3 runs from the conserved cysteine through the conserved F or W. The D gene is left open where the match is weak. Size tells how often a clone was seen (once, few, many) or the class of an expanded clone, and some rows leave it out.

CASSYFGPQETQYF,TGTGCCAGCAGTTACTTTGGGCCCCAAGAGACCCAGTACTTC,-,-,TRBJ2-5,TRBV6-5
CASSRTGSTDTQYF,TGTGCCAGCAGCCGGACAGGAAGCACAGATACGCAGTATTTT,TRBD1,once,TRBJ2-3,TRBV9
CASSQSINRGYEQYF,TGTGCCAGCAGCCAATCAATCAACAGGGGCTACGAGCAGTACTTC,TRBD1,-,TRBJ2-7,TRBV3-1/TRBV3-2
CAISTTGSNTEAFF,TGTGCCATCAGCACAACAGGGTCGAACACTGAAGCTTTCTTT,-,once,TRBJ1-1,TRBV10-3
CASSPIQGALGYTF,TGTGCCAGCAGCCCAATACAGGGGGCGCTGGGCTACACCTTC,TRBD1,once,TRBJ1-2,TRBV4-2
CASSQQGMGEAFF,TGTGCCAGTAGCCAACAGGGGATGGGTGAAGCTTTCTTT,TRBD1,once,TRBJ1-1,TRBV19
CASSAKGGSSYNEQFF,TGTGCCAGCAGCGCAAAAGGAGGGAGTTCCTACAATGAGCAGTTCTTC,-,few,TRBJ2-1,TRBV6-6
CASSLDRATNQPQHF,TGTGCCAGCAGCCTTGACAGGGCCACAAATCAGCCCCAGCATTTT,TRBD1,-,TRBJ1-5,TRBV2
CASGGTGVQETQYF,TGCGCCAGCGGAGGGACAGGGGTGCAAGAGACCCAGTACTTC,TRBD1,-,TRBJ2-5,TRBV5-1
CASYTFPGSTDTQYF,TGTGCCAGCTACACATTCCCGGGGAGCACAGATACGCAGTATTTT,-,-,TRBJ2-3,TRBV5-4
CASSYRVTGNSYEQYF,TGTGCCAGCAGTTACCGGGTGACAGGGAACTCCTACGAGCAGTACTTC,TRBD1,few,TRBJ2-7,TRBV6-2/TRBV6-3
CASRIRGTEAFF,TGTGCCAGCAGAATCAGGGGCACTGAAGCTTTCTTT,-,-,TRBJ1-1,TRBV6-6
CASSLGLAWNEQFF,TGTGCCAGCAGCTTAGGGCTAGCGTGGAATGAGCAGTTCTTC,-,-,TRBJ2-1,TRBV11-2
CASSTRTGPNTEAFF,TGTGCCAGCAGTACGCGAACAGGACCGAACACTGAAGCTTTCTTT,-,-,TRBJ1-1,TRBV6-5
CASSESTGGFDEQYF,TGCGCCAGCAGTGAGTCGACCGGGGGGTTTGACGAGCAGTACTTC,TRBD2,-,TRBJ2-7,TRBV10-1
CASSLASQYPSSYNEQFF,TGCGCCAGCAGCTTGGCATCTCAGTACCCGAGCTCCTACAATGAGCAGTTCTTC,-,-,TRBJ2-1,TRBV5-1
CASSFHSGTYLSTNEKLFF,TGTGCCAGCAGTTTTCACTCCGGGACCTACCTCTCAACTAATGAAAAACTGTTTTTT,-,once,TRBJ1-4,TRBV28
CASQPLVPYEQYF,TGTGCCAGCCAACCTTTAGTCCCCTACGAGCAGTACTTC,-,-,TRBJ2-7,TRBV7-2
CASSSRQETNEQFF,TGTGCCAGCAGCTCGAGGCAGGAGACTAATGAGCAGTTCTTC,-,-,TRBJ2-1,TRBV13
CASSQDRFSGNTIYF,TGCGCCAGCAGCCAAGACAGATTCTCTGGAAACACCATATATTTT,-,-,TRBJ1-3,TRBV4-1
CATGTGVYYEQYF,TGTGCCACGGGGACAGGGGTATACTACGAGCAGTACTTC,TRBD1,once,TRBJ2-7,TRBV10-3
CASSLGFFNYGYTF,TGTGCCAGCAGCTTGGGCTTCTTTAACTATGGCTACACCTTC,-,-,TRBJ1-2,TRBV11-2
CASSVAVGLAGGNTGELFF,TGTGCCAGCAGCGTAGCGGTCGGACTAGCGGGGGGGAACACCGGGGAGCTGTTTTTT,TRBD2,-,TRBJ2-2,TRBV9
CASSAPGQGLNEQYF,TGTGCCAGCAGCGCGCCGGGACAGGGGCTTAACGAGCAGTACTTC,TRBD1,-,TRBJ2-7,TRBV7-9
CARSLVESGGPPNTGELFF,TGTGCCAGAAGCTTGGTAGAGTCGGGGGGCCCTCCGAACACCGGGGAGCTGTTTTTT,-,-,TRBJ2-2,TRBV5-3
CASSLVSPGLATNEKLFF,TGTGCCAGCAGCTTAGTTTCCCCGGGGCTTGCAACTAATGAAAAACTGTTTTTT,-,-,TRBJ1-4,TRBV7-9
CASSSGVNTEAFF,TGTGCCAGCAGTTCGGGGGTGAACACTGAAGCTTTCTTT,-,-,TRBJ1-1,TRBV12-3/TRBV12-4
CASTPATDGNTEAFF,TGTGCCAGCACTCCCGCTACGGACGGAAACACTGAAGCTTTCTTT,-,-,TRBJ1-1,TRBV28
CASSVATTGEQFF,TGTGCCAGCAGCGTAGCCACGACGGGTGAGCAGTTCTTC,-,-,TRBJ2-1,TRBV9
CAINRELSYNEQFF,TGTGCCATCAACCGAGAGTTGTCCTACAATGAGCAGTTCTTC,-,-,TRBJ2-1,TRBV10-3
CASSPKTGNYEQYF,TGTGCCAGCTCACCCAAGACAGGGAACTACGAGCAGTACTTC,TRBD1,-,TRBJ2-7,TRBV18
CATARLATYNEQFF,TGTGCCACCGCCAGACTAGCAACCTACAATGAGCAGTTCTTC,TRBD2,-,TRBJ2-1,TRBV15
CASSSSGLYGYTF,TGTGCCAGCAGTTCCTCGGGCCTCTATGGCTACACCTTC,-,-,TRBJ1-2,TRBV6-5
CASSLVGEETQYF,TGCGCCAGCAGCTTGGTGGGGGAAGAGACCCAGTACTTC,-,-,TRBJ2-5,TRBV5-1
CASSLITDKETQYF,TGCGCCAGCAGCTTGATCACAGATAAAGAGACCCAGTACTTC,-,-,TRBJ2-5,TRBV5-1
CASSLGGTPRNEQFF,TGTGCCAGCAGCCTAGGGGGAACTCCCAGGAATGAGCAGTTCTTC,-,-,TRBJ2-1,TRBV7-6
CASSLAFRLYRFNYGYTF,TGTGCCAGCAGCTTAGCTTTTCGGCTTTACAGGTTCAACTATGGCTACACCTTC,-,-,TRBJ1-2,TRBV7-2
CATSPRVGQPQHF,TGTGCCACCAGCCCTAGGGTGGGTCAGCCCCAGCATTTT,-,-,TRBJ1-5,TRBV15
CASSEGRGAASYNEQFF,TGTGCCAGCAGTGAAGGCCGGGGCGCTGCATCCTACAATGAGCAGTTCTTC,-,-,TRBJ2-1,TRBV6-1
CASRGPQGGRSPLHF,TGTGCCAGCAGGGGGCCACAAGGGGGAAGGTCACCCCTCCACTTT,-,once,TRBJ1-6,TRBV25-1
CAIVGQGNTIYF,TGTGCCATCGTGGGACAGGGAAACACCATATATTTT,TRBD1,-,TRBJ1-3,TRBV28
CASSLFQSSYEQYF,TGTGCCAGCAGCTTGTTCCAGAGCTCCTACGAGCAGTACTTC,-,-,TRBJ2-7,TRBV11-2